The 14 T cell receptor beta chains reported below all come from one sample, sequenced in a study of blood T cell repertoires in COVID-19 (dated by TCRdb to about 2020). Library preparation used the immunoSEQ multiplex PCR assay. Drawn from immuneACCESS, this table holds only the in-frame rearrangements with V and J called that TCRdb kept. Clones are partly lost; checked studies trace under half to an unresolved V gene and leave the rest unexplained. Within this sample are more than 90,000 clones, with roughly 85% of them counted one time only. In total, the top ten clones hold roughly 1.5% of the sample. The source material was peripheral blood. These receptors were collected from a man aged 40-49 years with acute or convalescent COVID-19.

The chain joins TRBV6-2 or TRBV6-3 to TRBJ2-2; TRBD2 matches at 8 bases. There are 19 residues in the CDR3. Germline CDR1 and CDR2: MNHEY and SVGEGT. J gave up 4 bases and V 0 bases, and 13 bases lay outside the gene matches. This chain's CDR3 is CASSYSFSSGSTGTGELFF. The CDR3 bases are TGTGCCAGCAGTTACTCGTTTTCGAGCGGGAGTACGGGCACCGGGGAGCTGTTTTTT.

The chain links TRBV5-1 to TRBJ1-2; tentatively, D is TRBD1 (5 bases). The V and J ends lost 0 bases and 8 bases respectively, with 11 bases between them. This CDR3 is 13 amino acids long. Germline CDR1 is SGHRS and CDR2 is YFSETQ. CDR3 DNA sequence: TGCGCCAGCAGCTTGGATGGCAACAGGGGCTACACCTTC. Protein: CASSLDGNRGYTF. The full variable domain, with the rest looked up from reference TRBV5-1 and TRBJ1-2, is KAGVTQTPRYLIKTRGQQVTLSCSPISGHRSVSWYQQTPGQGLQFLFEYFSETQRNKGNFPGRFSGRQFSNSRSEMNVSTLELGDSALYLCASSLDGNRGYTFGSGTRLTVV.

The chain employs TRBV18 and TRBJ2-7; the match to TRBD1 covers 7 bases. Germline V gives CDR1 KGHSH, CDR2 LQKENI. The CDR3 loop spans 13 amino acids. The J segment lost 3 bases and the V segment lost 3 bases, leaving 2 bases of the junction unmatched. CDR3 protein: CASSPTGFYEQYF. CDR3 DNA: TGTGCCAGCTCACCGACAGGGTTCTACGAGCAGTACTTC.

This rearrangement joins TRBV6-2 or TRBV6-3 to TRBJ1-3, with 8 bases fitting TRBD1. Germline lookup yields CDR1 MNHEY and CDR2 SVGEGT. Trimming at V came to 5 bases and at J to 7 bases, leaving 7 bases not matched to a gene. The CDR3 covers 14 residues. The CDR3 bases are TGTGCCAGCAGTCGGACAGGGAGTAGGAACACCATATATTTT. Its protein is CASSRTGSRNTIYF.

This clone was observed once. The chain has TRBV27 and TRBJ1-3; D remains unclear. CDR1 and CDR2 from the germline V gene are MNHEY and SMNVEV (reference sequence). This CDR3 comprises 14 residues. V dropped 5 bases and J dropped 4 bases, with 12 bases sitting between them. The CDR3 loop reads CASSPLGRGNTIYF. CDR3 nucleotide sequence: TGTGCCAGCAGTCCCCTAGGGAGGGGAAACACCATATATTTT.

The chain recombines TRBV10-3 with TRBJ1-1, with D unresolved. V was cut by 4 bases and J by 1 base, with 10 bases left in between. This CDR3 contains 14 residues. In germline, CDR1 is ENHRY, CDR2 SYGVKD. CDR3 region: CAISGLGGNTEAFF. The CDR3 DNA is TGTGCCATCAGTGGACTTGGCGGGAACACTGAAGCTTTCTTT.

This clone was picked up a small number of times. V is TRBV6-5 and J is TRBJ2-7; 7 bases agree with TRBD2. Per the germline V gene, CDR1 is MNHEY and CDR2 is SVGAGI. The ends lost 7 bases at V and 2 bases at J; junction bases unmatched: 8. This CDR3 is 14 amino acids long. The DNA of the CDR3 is TGTGCCAGCAAGCGGGACGCGCCACCCTACGAGCAGTACTTC. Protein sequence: CASKRDAPPYEQYF.

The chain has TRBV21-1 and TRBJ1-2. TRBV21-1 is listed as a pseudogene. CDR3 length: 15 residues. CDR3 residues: CASSSLSGAGNGYTF. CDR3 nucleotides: TGTGCCAGCAGCTCGCTAAGCGGGGCCGGGAATGGCTACACCTTC.

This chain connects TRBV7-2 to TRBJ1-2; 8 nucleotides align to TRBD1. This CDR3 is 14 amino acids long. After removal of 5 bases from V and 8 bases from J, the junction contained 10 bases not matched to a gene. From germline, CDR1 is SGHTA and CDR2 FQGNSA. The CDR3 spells CASSPKTGVGGYTF. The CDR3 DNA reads TGTGCCAGCAGCCCAAAGACAGGGGTCGGCGGCTACACCTTC. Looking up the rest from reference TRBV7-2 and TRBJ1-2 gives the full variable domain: GAGVSQSPSNKVTEKGKDVELRCDPISGHTALYWYRQSLGQGLEFLIYFQGNSAPDKSGLPSDRFSAERTGGSVSTLTIQRTQQEDSAVYLCASSPKTGVGGYTFGSGTRLTVV.

Written as DNA, the CDR3 is TGTGCCAGCAGCCAATCGACAGGGTGGAGTACGCAGTATTTT. The encoded protein is CASSQSTGWSTQYF. The chain joins TRBV16 to TRBJ2-3, with 7 bases aligning to TRBD1. Germline lookup yields CDR1 KGHSY and CDR2 FQNENV. V shed 0 bases and J 8 bases; nucleotides not matched to a gene: 5. This CDR3 has 14 amino acids.

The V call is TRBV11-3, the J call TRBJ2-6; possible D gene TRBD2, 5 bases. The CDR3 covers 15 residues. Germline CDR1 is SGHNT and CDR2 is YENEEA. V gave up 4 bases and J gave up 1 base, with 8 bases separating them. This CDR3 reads CASSYGGSGANVLTF. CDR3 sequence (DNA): TGTGCCAGCAGCTATGGAGGTTCTGGGGCCAACGTCCTGACTTTC.

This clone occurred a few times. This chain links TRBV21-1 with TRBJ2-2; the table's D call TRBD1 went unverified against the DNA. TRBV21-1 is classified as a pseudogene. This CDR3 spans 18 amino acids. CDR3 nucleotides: TGTGCCAGCAGCAAAGCCCCAGACAGGGGGGCGAACACCGGGGAGCTGTTTTTT. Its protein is CASSKAPDRGANTGELFF.

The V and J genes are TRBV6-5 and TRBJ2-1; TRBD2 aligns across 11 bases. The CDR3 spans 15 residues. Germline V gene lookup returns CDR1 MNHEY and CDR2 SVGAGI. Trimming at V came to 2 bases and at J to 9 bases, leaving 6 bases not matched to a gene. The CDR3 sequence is CASSYELAGGFEQFF. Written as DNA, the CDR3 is TGTGCCAGCAGTTACGAGTTAGCGGGAGGGTTTGAGCAGTTCTTC.

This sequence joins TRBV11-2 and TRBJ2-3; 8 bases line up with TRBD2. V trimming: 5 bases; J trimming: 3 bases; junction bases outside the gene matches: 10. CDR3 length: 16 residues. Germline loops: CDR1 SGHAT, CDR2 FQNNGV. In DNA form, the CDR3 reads TGTGCCAGCAGCACCTACCGCAGCGGGAGTACAGATACGCAGTATTTT. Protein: CASSTYRSGSTDTQYF.